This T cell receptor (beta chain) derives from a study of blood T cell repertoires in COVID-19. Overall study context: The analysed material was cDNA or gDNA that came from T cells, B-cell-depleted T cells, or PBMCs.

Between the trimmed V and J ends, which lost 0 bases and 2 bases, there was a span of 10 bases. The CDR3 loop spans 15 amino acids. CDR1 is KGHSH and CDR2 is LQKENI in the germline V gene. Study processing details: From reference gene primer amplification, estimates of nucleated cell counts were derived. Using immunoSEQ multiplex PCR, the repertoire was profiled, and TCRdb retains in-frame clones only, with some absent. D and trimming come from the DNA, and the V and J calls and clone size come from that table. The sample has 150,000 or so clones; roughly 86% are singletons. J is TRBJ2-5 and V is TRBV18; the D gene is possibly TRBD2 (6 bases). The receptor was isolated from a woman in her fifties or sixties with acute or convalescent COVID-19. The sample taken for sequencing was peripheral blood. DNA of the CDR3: TGTGCCAGCTCACCACCATGGAGGGCTCAAGAGACCCAGTACTTC. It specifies CASSPPWRAQETQYF.